Sequencing of this TCR beta chain was carried out in a study of human T cells and chemical hapten exposure. The starting material, unfractionated whole blood, was used for total RNA extraction. The V end was cut by 0 bases, the J end by 2 bases, with 23 bases between. The CDR3 runs to 19 residues. Per the germline V gene, CDR1 is LGHNA and CDR2 is YSLEER. Unique molecular identifiers were linked by the library to individual cDNA molecules. As handled by the study authors: Sequenced samples showed a median of approximately 96,000 TCRs each, with counts running from around 20,000 to 690,000. TCRdb analysed the 5' RACE reads with MiXCR anew, one entry per CDR3 protein. The V and J calls follow TCRdb's processing rather than the paper's. The table records about 140,000 distinct CDR3 sequences, around 4% of them present only once.

The chain couples TRBV4-3 to TRBJ2-7; TRBD2 is a possible D gene (5 bases). The TCR originated in a female donor in good health. This CDR3 is CASSQDWGRVAGSPYEQYF. CDR3 DNA: TGCGCCAGCAGCCAAGATTGGGGTCGGGTGGCGGGTAGCCCCTACGAGCAGTACTTC.